This T cell receptor (beta chain) was captured by sequencing in a study of T cells in Graves' hyperthyroidism and ophthalmopathy. RNA transcripts gave rise to amplified TCR beta CDR3 regions. Initially, a first-round RT-PCR of the TCR CDR3 employed the HTBI primer set. TCRdb reprocessed the multiplex PCR reads via MiXCR and lists one record per CDR3 protein. The data show 530,000 or so distinct CDR3 sequences, about 24% seen once. This clonotype was found many times. Its antigen is undetermined. Germline V gene sequence: CDR1 SQVTM, CDR2 ANQGSEA. With V trimmed by 3 bases and J by 6 bases, 16 bases remained unmatched. The CDR3 is 16 residues long. Whole-study results and caveats: A model using 13 V-J features told ophthalmopathy apart from stable hyperthyroidism. Peripheral blood also featured most of the thyroid clonotypes expanded above 0.001.

The origin of this receptor is a woman aged 25-40 years with Graves' ophthalmopathy. The gene calls are TRBV29-1 and TRBJ1-2; the match to TRBD1 covers 7 bases. The sample comprised blood. Written as DNA, the CDR3 is TGCAGCGTTGATGCTGTTTGGCAGGGGGACTCCAATGGCTACACCTTC. Protein sequence: CSVDAVWQGDSNGYTF. Variable domain in full (rest from reference TRBV29-1 and TRBJ1-2): SAVISQKPSRDICQRGTSLTIQCQVDSQVTMMFWYRQQPGQSLTLIATANQGSEATYESGFVIDKFPISRPNLTFSTLTVSNMSPEDSSIYLCSVDAVWQGDSNGYTFGSGTRLTVV.